The T cell receptor beta chain described here comes from a study of T cell changes during pregnancy in multiple sclerosis. The germline CDR1 and CDR2 sequences are LNHDA and SQIVND (reference sequence). This CDR3 contains 15 residues. Trimming left V 6 bases short and J 5 bases short, with 16 bases between. Assay used: immunoSEQ multiplex PCR; TCRdb lists only in-frame clones, some missing. The sample includes 95,000 to 100,000 clones, approximately 91% of them seen just once. The V call is TRBV19, the J call TRBJ2-2; perhaps TRBD1 as D (5 bases). The sequencing here drew on peripheral blood, taken in the second trimester of pregnancy. The sequence was collected from a female donor with multiple sclerosis, enrolled in a pregnancy study. The CDR3 reads CASSLGPTGTGELFF. The CDR3 DNA reads TGTGCCAGTAGCTTGGGCCCTACAGGAACCGGGGAGCTGTTTTTT.